The 21 T cell receptor beta chains given below trace back to one sample, sequenced in a study of blood T cells in healthy people across ages. Sample-barcoded 5' priming and a J-beta primer mix drove a second PCR of roughly 6 to 12 cycles. MiXCR, applied by TCRdb to the 5' RACE reads, yields one record per CDR3 protein. The sample lists about 1.6 million distinct CDR3 sequences; about 35% were seen once. Sequencing used blood. These receptors originate from a woman in her thirties in good health.

The CDR3 sequence: CASSSSQGQGAVDEQYF. CDR3 nucleotides: TGTGCCAGCAGCTCATCTCAAGGGCAGGGGGCTGTCGACGAGCAGTACTTC. The chain couples TRBV11-2 to TRBJ2-7, with 8 bases fitting TRBD1. Germline trimming cut 4 bases from V and 5 bases from J; bases unmatched to any gene: 16. The CDR3 contains 17 residues. Germline lookup yields CDR1 SGHAT and CDR2 FQNNGV.

This clonotype appeared a few times. The V gene is TRBV3-1, the J gene TRBJ2-1; TRBD2 aligns across 8 bases. V lost 3 bases, J lost 7 bases, and 5 bases stayed unmatched. Germline V lookup: CDR1 LGHDT, CDR2 YNNKEL (reference sequence). The CDR3 spans 14 residues. CDR3 amino acids: CASSHGLAPNEQFF. Here the CDR3 DNA reads TGTGCCAGCAGCCATGGACTAGCCCCGAATGAGCAGTTCTTC.

There are a few counts of this clonotype. The chain couples TRBV7-9 to TRBJ1-1; D is possibly TRBD1 (6 bases). V shed 6 bases and J shed 5 bases, with 13 bases lying between them. The CDR3 totals 13 residues. Germline lookup yields CDR1 SEHNR and CDR2 FQNEAQ (reference sequence). CDR3 residues: CASRYGGGTEAFF. The CDR3 nucleotides read TGTGCCAGCAGATATGGAGGGGGGACTGAAGCTTTCTTT.

This clonotype has a handful of counts. This sequence joins TRBV28 and TRBJ2-5; TRBD2 aligns across 8 bases. Germline CDR1 reads MDHEN; CDR2 reads SYDVKM. The CDR3 runs 16 residues. After removal of 2 bases from V and 5 bases from J, the junction contained 10 bases not matched to a gene. The CDR3 DNA follows: TGTGCCAGCAGTTTAACCAGCGGGAGTGTTGAGGAGACCCAGTACTTC. This translates into CASSLTSGSVEETQYF.

About this clonotype itself: A junction boundary mismatches the germline segment, possibly from a read error. The V and J genes are TRBV6-6 and TRBJ1-5; 8 nucleotides match TRBD1. The length of the CDR3 is 15 residues. Germline lookup yields CDR1 MNHNY and CDR2 SVGAGI (reference sequence). The CDR3 bases are TGTGCCGGCAGTGACGGACAGGGCGATTATCAGCCCCAGCATTTT. Protein product: CAGSDGQGDYQPQHF.

This clonotype has a handful of counts. V and J are TRBV20-1 and TRBJ2-3; 7 bases fit TRBD2. Germline CDR1 is DFQATT and CDR2 is SNEGSKA (reference sequence). The V and J ends lost 0 bases and 2 bases, in that order; junction bases with no gene match: 5. The CDR3 is 15 residues long. This CDR3 is CSARDLLANTDTQYF. The CDR3 nucleotides are TGCAGTGCTAGAGATTTACTAGCGAACACAGATACGCAGTATTTT.

This clonotype was found a few times. V usage is TRBV29-1 and J usage is TRBJ1-1; weak D call: TRBD1 (5 bases). The CDR3 length is 14 residues. V gave up 3 bases and J gave up 0 bases, with 11 bases separating them. From germline, CDR1 is SQVTM and CDR2 ANQGSEA. The CDR3 nucleotides are TGCAGCGTTGACCAGGGCTCCCTGAACACTGAAGCTTTCTTT. Amino acid sequence: CSVDQGSLNTEAFF.

With respect to this clonotype: A much bigger clone sits one base away, suggesting this may be a read error. The chain joins TRBV7-2 to TRBJ2-3; D could derive from TRBD1 or TRBD2 (5 bases each). Trimming shortened V by 5 bases and J by 6 bases, and 15 bases separated the two germline ends. The germline V gene has CDR1 SGHTA and CDR2 FQGNSA. This CDR3 is 14 amino acids long. CDR3 DNA sequence: TGTGCCAGCAGCAGGTTGGGGGTGATGGATACGCAGTATTTT. Protein sequence: CASSRLGVMDTQYF.

This clonotype appeared a single time. The chain employs TRBV3-1 and TRBJ2-5, with 8 bases identical to TRBD2. The germline CDR1 and CDR2 sequences are LGHDT and YNNKEL (reference sequence). This CDR3 is 13 amino acids long. The trim removed 4 bases at V and 13 bases at J, leaving 11 bases unmatched. The CDR3: CASSLLLSGVTYF. DNA of the CDR3: TGTGCCAGCAGCCTTCTTCTTAGCGGGGTTACGTACTTC.

The chain recombines TRBV6-6 with TRBJ2-7; D may correspond to TRBD1 or TRBD2 (7 bases each). Germline V gene lookup returns CDR1 MNHNY and CDR2 SVGAGI (reference sequence). Trimming left V 4 bases short and J 1 base short, with 17 bases between. The CDR3 spans 16 residues. CDR3 sequence reads: CASSFQQGRGSYEQYF. CDR3 nucleotide sequence: TGTGCCAGCAGTTTTCAACAGGGGAGGGGATCCTACGAGCAGTACTTC.

With regard to this clonotype: This may be a read error: a much more frequent sequence differs by one nucleotide. The J gene is TRBJ1-5, the V gene TRBV7-2, with D unresolved. Germline lookup yields CDR1 SGHTA and CDR2 FQGNSA. V dropped 4 bases and J dropped 2 bases, with 9 bases sitting between them. The CDR3 covers 14 residues. The CDR3 sequence: CASSWSAGNQPQHF. DNA of the CDR3: TGTGCCAGCAGCTGGTCGGCTGGCAATCAGCCCCAGCATTTT.

This clonotype was seen only a few times. The chain recombines TRBV7-7 with TRBJ2-5, with D maybe TRBD1 (5 bases). V gave up 1 base and J gave up 1 base, with 10 bases separating them. The V gene's germline CDR1 is SSHAT and CDR2 FNYEAQ (reference sequence). This CDR3 has 15 residues. The chain's CDR3 is CASSLVRQGQETQYF. CDR3 coding DNA: TGTGCCAGCAGCTTAGTCCGGCAGGGCCAAGAGACCCAGTACTTC.

The rearrangement uses TRBV4-1 and TRBJ2-2, with 10 bases that match TRBD1. The CDR3 loop spans 15 amino acids. With V trimmed by 6 bases and J by 4 bases, 5 bases remained unmatched. In germline, CDR1 is MGHRA, CDR2 YSYEKL. The CDR3 sequence: CASSRDRGRTGELFF. The CDR3 DNA reads as TGCGCCAGCAGTCGGGACAGGGGCCGCACCGGGGAGCTGTTTTTT.

The CDR3 DNA follows: TGCAGTGCTAGGTCCCCTAGCGGGGTTACCTACGAGCAGTACTTC. The encoded protein is CSARSPSGVTYEQYF. The J gene is TRBJ2-7, the V gene TRBV20-1, with 9 bases that match TRBD2. The CDR3 extends over 15 amino acids. J lost 2 bases, V lost 3 bases, and 8 bases had no gene match. CDR1 and CDR2 from the germline V gene are DFQATT and SNEGSKA (reference sequence).

This clonotype was seen more than once but under ten times. The gene calls are TRBV3-1 and TRBJ2-3, with 7 bases fitting TRBD2. The CDR3 spans 16 residues. V lost 4 bases, J lost 0 bases, and 7 bases stayed unmatched. Germline V gene data show CDR1 as LGHDT and CDR2 as YNNKEL (reference sequence). The CDR3 sequence: CASSLTGTTSTDTQYF. The CDR3 nucleotides are TGTGCCAGCAGCCTTACCGGGACTACCAGCACAGATACGCAGTATTTT.

V is TRBV6-2 or TRBV6-3 and J is TRBJ2-5; D gene ambiguous. V was trimmed by 2 bases and J by 5 bases, leaving 12 bases between them. The CDR3 runs to 14 residues. Looked up from germline, CDR1 is MNHEY and CDR2 is SVGEGT. CDR3 amino acids: CASSYVGDSETQYF. CDR3 coding DNA: TGTGCCAGCAGTTACGTGGGCGACTCCGAGACCCAGTACTTC.

The chain carries TRBV7-2 and TRBJ1-1, with D possibly being TRBD1 (5 bases). The CDR3 contains 14 residues. Per the germline V gene, CDR1 is SGHTA and CDR2 is FQGNSA. The V and J ends lost 5 bases and 1 base respectively, with 11 bases between them. CDR3 sequence: CASSRDDRNTEAFF. The CDR3 nucleotides read TGTGCCAGCAGCCGGGACGACAGGAACACTGAAGCTTTCTTT.

The chain employs TRBV10-1 and TRBJ2-3, with 8 bases that match TRBD2. The CDR3 is made up of 15 amino acids. Trimming cost V 5 bases and J 2 bases; bases outside gene matches: 6. Germline CDR1 is WNHNN and CDR2 is SYGVQD (reference sequence). CDR3 residues: CASSQRGSPTDTQYF. The CDR3 DNA sequence: TGCGCCAGCAGTCAGCGGGGGAGCCCCACAGATACGCAGTATTTT.

In this sample, this clonotype turned up a few times. The gene calls are TRBV4-2 and TRBJ2-7; tentatively, D is TRBD2 (6 bases). CDR1 is LGHNA, CDR2 YNFKEQ, per germline. Trimming took 1 base from V and 2 from J, leaving 18 bases between them. The CDR3 consists of 17 residues. The DNA for the CDR3 is TGTGCCAGCAGCCAAGGACCCGCTAGCGAACTCACCTACGAGCAGTACTTC. It translates to CASSQGPASELTYEQYF.

The V call is TRBV20-1, the J call TRBJ2-3, with 7 bases aligning to TRBD1. CDR1 is DFQATT and CDR2 is SNEGSKA in the germline V gene (reference sequence). The V gene end was trimmed by 0 bases and the J gene end by 2 bases; junction bases not matched to a gene: 8. The CDR3 is 16 amino acids. CDR3 sequence: CSARDTYRGYTDTQYF. The CDR3 DNA is TGCAGTGCTAGAGACACCTACAGGGGATACACAGATACGCAGTATTTT.

This clonotype was seen more than once but under ten times. This chain links TRBV11-2 with TRBJ1-2; 8 bases align to TRBD1. The CDR3 contains 17 residues. Germline CDR1 SGHAT, CDR2 FQNNGV. V lost 4 bases and J lost 8; bases outside the gene matches: 18. The CDR3 nucleotides are TGTGCCAGCAGCTCGCCAATCCTCGACAGGGGATTATACGGCTACACCTTC. Protein sequence: CASSSPILDRGLYGYTF.